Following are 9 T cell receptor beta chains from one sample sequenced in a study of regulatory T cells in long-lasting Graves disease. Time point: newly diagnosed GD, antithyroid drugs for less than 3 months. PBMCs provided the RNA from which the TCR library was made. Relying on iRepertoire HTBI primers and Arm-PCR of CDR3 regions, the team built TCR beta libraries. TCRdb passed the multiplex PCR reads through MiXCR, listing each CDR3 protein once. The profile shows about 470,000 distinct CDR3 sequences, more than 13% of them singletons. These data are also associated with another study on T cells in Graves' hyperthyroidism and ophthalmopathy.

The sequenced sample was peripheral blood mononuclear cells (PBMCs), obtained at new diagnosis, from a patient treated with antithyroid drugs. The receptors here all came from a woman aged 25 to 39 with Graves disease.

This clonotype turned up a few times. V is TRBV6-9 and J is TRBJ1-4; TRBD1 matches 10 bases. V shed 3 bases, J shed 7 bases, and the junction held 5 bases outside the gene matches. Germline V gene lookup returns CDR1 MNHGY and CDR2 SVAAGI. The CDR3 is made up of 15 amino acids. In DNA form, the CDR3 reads TGTGCCAGCAGTTACGACGGGACAGGGGTTGAAAAACTGTTTTTT. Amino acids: CASSYDGTGVEKLFF.

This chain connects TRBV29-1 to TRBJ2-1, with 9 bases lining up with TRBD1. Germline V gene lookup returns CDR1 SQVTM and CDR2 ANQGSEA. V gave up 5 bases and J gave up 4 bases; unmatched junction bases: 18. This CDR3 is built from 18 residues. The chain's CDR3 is CSVNHRTSGTGLYNEQFF. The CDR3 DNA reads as TGCAGCGTTAACCATCGTACTTCCGGGACAGGGTTGTACAATGAGCAGTTCTTC.

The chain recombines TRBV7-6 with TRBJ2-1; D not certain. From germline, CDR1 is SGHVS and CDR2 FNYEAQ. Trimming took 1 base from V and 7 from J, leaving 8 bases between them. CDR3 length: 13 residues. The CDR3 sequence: CASSLEGVNEQFF. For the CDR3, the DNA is TGTGCCAGCAGCTTAGAAGGAGTAAATGAGCAGTTCTTC.

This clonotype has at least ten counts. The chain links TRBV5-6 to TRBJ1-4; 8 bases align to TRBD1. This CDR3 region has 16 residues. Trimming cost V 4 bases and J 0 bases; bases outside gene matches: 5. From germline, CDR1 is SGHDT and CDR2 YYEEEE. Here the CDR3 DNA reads TGTGCCAGCAGCGAGACAGGGGAAGCAACTAATGAAAAACTGTTTTTT. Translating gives CASSETGEATNEKLFF. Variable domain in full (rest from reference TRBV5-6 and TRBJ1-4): DAGVTQSPTHLIKTRGQQVTLRCSPKSGHDTVSWYQQALGQGPQFIFQYYEEEERQRGNFPDRFSGHQFPNYSSELNVNALLLGDSALYLCASSETGEATNEKLFFGSGTQLSVL.

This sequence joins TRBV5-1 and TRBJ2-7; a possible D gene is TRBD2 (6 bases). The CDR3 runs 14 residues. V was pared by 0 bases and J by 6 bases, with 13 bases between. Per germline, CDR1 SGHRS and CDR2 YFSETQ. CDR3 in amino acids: CASSLAGTPSEQYF. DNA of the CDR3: TGCGCCAGCAGCTTGGCGGGGACTCCCAGCGAGCAGTACTTC.

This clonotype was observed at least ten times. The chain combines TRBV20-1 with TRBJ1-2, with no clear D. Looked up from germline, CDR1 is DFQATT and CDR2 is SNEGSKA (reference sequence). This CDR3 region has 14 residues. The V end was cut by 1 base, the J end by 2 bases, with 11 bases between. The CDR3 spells CSARAGAFNYGYTF. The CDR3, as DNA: TGCAGTGCTAGAGCGGGTGCATTCAACTATGGCTACACCTTC.

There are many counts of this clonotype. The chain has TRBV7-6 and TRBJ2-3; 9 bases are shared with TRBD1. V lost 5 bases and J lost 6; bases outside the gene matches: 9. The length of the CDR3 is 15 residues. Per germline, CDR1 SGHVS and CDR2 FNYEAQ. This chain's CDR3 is CASSRTGVVADTQYF. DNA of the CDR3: TGTGCCAGCAGCCGGACAGGGGTAGTTGCGGATACGCAGTATTTT.

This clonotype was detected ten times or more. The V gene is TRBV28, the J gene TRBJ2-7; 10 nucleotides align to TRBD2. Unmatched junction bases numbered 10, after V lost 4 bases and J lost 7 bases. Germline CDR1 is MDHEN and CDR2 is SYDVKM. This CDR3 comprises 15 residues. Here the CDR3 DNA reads TGTGCCAGCAGTTCAGGAGTAGCGGGGGGTCGGGAGCAGTACTTC. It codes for CASSSGVAGGREQYF.

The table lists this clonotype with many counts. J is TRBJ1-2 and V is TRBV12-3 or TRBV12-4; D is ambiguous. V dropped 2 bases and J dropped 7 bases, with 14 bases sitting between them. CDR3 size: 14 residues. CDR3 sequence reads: CASSLQEGSGGYTF. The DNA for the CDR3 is TGTGCCAGCAGTTTACAGGAAGGGTCAGGTGGCTACACCTTC.